This T cell receptor beta chain was found in a study of neoadjuvant anti-PD-1 for oral cavity cancer. Overall study: Most patients had three to four biweekly doses of 3 mg/kg nivolumab before resection. Study-level points and caveats: Only a few patients per response group were TCR-analyzed; validation needed. Higher pretreatment Treg/Th17 ratios tracked higher pretreatment blood clonality.

From germline, CDR1 is MNHEY and CDR2 SVGAGI. With 8 bases removed from V and 0 bases from J, the gap between germline ends came to 14 bases. The CDR3 runs to 15 residues. TCRdb keeps only in-frame clones here, not all; method: immunoSEQ multiplex PCR. The profile shows fewer than 15,000 clones, under 85% of them singletons. Time point in this sample: after neoadjuvant nivolumab, at surgical resection. As concerns this clone: The antigen is unknown.

Here the sequenced sample was PBMCs, taken after nivolumab (anti-PD-1) treatment. The receptor's source is a person between 40 and 85 years old with oral cavity squamous cell carcinoma. V and J are TRBV6-5 and TRBJ1-5; D call uncertain. CDR3 sequence (DNA): TGTGCCAGCCGACGGACGGAGCTTAGCAATCAGCCCCAGCATTTT. Translated, it gives CASRRTELSNQPQHF.